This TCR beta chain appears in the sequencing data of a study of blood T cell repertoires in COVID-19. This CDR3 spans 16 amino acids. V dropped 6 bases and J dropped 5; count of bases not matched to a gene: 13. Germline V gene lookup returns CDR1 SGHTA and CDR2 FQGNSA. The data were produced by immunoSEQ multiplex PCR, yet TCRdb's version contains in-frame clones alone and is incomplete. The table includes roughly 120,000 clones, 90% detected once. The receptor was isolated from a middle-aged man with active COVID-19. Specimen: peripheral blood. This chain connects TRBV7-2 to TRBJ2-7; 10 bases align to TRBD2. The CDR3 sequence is CASSSTPWTSGNEQYV. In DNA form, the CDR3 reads TGTGCCAGCAGTTCTACTCCCTGGACTAGCGGTAACGAGCAGTACGTC.